This is a list of T cell receptor beta chains from one sample in a study of blood T cells in healthy people across ages. One entry per CDR3 protein, called by TCRdb with MiXCR from the 5' RACE reads. Found here are about 680,000 distinct CDR3 sequences, over 45% of them singletons; the top ten hold approximately 32%. The sequenced sample consisted of blood. The source of these receptors is a woman in her sixties in good health. The CDR3 runs from the conserved cysteine through the conserved F or W. Fields, in order: V gene, CDR3 protein.

v_call: TRBV20-1
cdr3_aa: CSARFSGSGANVLTF

v_call: TRBV6-1
cdr3_aa: CASIRSGGDEKLFF

v_call: TRBV20-1
cdr3_aa: CSAREQDLYNEQFF

v_call: TRBV7-2
cdr3_aa: CASSPTTGVYGYTF

v_call: TRBV7-2
cdr3_aa: CASSRSRTSLGETQYF

v_call: TRBV7-2
cdr3_aa: CASSSNRAETQYF

v_call: TRBV20-1
cdr3_aa: CSARSPGAGDTQYF

v_call: TRBV27
cdr3_aa: CASRQRTSGNYGYTF

v_call: TRBV18
cdr3_aa: CASSPATGNGYTF

v_call: TRBV28
cdr3_aa: CASSILAGAFRLGTDTQYF